The clone carrying this T cell receptor beta chain has a handful of counts. Its antigen is currently unknown. The germline CDR1 and CDR2 sequences are SGHTA and FQGNSA. V gave up 6 bases and J gave up 5 bases, with 20 bases separating them. The CDR3 spans 16 residues. This specimen comes from a study of T cell repertoires in cytomegalovirus infection. TCRdb reprocessed the reads via MiXCR and lists one record per CDR3 protein. The profile shows about 110,000 distinct CDR3 sequences, about 9.4% of them singletons. This chain connects TRBV7-2 to TRBJ1-5; maybe TRBD1 (6 bases). The sequence derives from a human donor in good health (CMV status not recorded). Some clones in this sample may be carry-over from other donors' samples. The source material was PBMCs, sequenced either directly or after in vitro stimulation (not recorded which). The CDR3 region is CASSFTPGQGDQPQHF. CDR3 nucleotides: TGTGCCAGCAGTTTCACCCCGGGACAAGGGGATCAGCCCCAGCATTTT. Full variable domain (outside the CDR3, taken from reference TRBV7-2 and TRBJ1-5): GAGVSQSPSNKVTEKGKDVELRCDPISGHTALYWYRQSLGQGLEFLIYFQGNSAPDKSGLPSDRFSAERTGGSVSTLTIQRTQQEDSAVYLCASSFTPGQGDQPQHFGDGTRLSIL.